A selection of T cell receptor beta chains follows, all from one sample in a study of OX40 agonist ivuxolimab in advanced cancers. Method: immunoSEQ multiplex PCR; TCRdb's copy keeps in-frame clones and lacks some. The sample lists around 50,000 clones; roughly 80% were seen once. The source was CD4+ or CD8+ T cells sorted from blood, collected in a trial of the OX40 agonist ivuxolimab. Receptor source: an adult with an advanced solid tumor such as melanoma, head and neck, liver or kidney cancer. CDR3s include the opening cysteine and the closing phenylalanine or tryptophan. Fields, in order: clone size, J gene, D gene, V gene, CDR3 DNA, CDR3 protein. D genes are given only for firm matches. Expanded clones get a size class; other rows say once, few or many, or leave the size out.

abundance: -
j_gene: TRBJ2-1
d_gene: TRBD1
v_gene: TRBV6-1
CDR3nt: TGTGCCAGCAGTTCGCAGGACAGGGGCCGGGAGCAGTTCTTC
CDR3aa: CASSSQDRGREQFF

abundance: once
j_gene: TRBJ2-7
d_gene: TRBD2
v_gene: TRBV28
CDR3nt: TGTGCCAGCAGCCAACCAGCGGGAGGCCCCTACGAGCAGTACTTC
CDR3aa: CASSQPAGGPYEQYF

abundance: -
j_gene: TRBJ2-7
d_gene: -
v_gene: TRBV28
CDR3nt: TGTGCCAGCGCCTCCTCCTTCGAGCAGTACTTC
CDR3aa: CASASSFEQYF

abundance: -
j_gene: TRBJ1-5
d_gene: -
v_gene: TRBV4-1
CDR3nt: TGCGCCAGCAGCCAAGTAAAGGGGCGCAGCAATCAGCCCCAGCATTTT
CDR3aa: CASSQVKGRSNQPQHF

abundance: -
j_gene: TRBJ1-1
d_gene: TRBD1
v_gene: TRBV5-5
CDR3nt: TGTGCCAGCAGCGCCCGGGACAGGGGCGCCTTGAACACTGAAGCTTTCTTT
CDR3aa: CASSARDRGALNTEAFF

abundance: once
j_gene: TRBJ2-5
d_gene: TRBD2
v_gene: TRBV7-2
CDR3nt: TGTGCCAGCAGCCCGGCCGGTACTAGCGTAGGAGAGACCCAGTACTTC
CDR3aa: CASSPAGTSVGETQYF

abundance: -
j_gene: TRBJ2-5
d_gene: TRBD2
v_gene: TRBV7-7
CDR3nt: TGTGCTAGCAGCCCACGGACTAGCGGGGAAATCCAAGAGACCCAGTACTTC
CDR3aa: CASSPRTSGEIQETQYF

abundance: -
j_gene: TRBJ2-1
d_gene: -
v_gene: TRBV5-1
CDR3nt: TGCGCCAGCAGCCATTATCGGGGGAATGAGCAGTTCTTC
CDR3aa: CASSHYRGNEQFF

abundance: -
j_gene: TRBJ2-1
d_gene: -
v_gene: TRBV5-6
CDR3nt: TGTGCCAGCAGCCCCGACCAGGGGCATTGGGATGAGCAGTTCTTC
CDR3aa: CASSPDQGHWDEQFF

abundance: -
j_gene: TRBJ2-7
d_gene: -
v_gene: TRBV6-1
CDR3nt: TGTGCCAGCACTGCCTTGAGGGCGGAGGGGGAGCAGTACTTC
CDR3aa: CASTALRAEGEQYF

abundance: few
j_gene: TRBJ2-5
d_gene: -
v_gene: TRBV6-6
CDR3nt: TGTGCCACCTCTACAGGGTACGAGACCCAGTACTTC
CDR3aa: CATSTGYETQYF

abundance: -
j_gene: TRBJ2-1
d_gene: -
v_gene: TRBV9
CDR3nt: TGTGCCAGCAGCGTAAGGCAGGGGGGCTACAATGAGCAGTTCTTC
CDR3aa: CASSVRQGGYNEQFF

abundance: -
j_gene: TRBJ1-3
d_gene: TRBD1
v_gene: TRBV6-1
CDR3nt: TGTGCCAGCAGTGAACGGGACAGTCATTACCGGGGGAATCTTGGAAACACCATATATTTT
CDR3aa: CASSERDSHYRGNLGNTIYF

abundance: -
j_gene: TRBJ2-7
d_gene: -
v_gene: TRBV5-5
CDR3nt: TGTGCCAGCAGCTTGTTTCCGGGGACAAACGAGCAGTACTTC
CDR3aa: CASSLFPGTNEQYF

abundance: -
j_gene: TRBJ1-1
d_gene: -
v_gene: TRBV27
CDR3nt: TGTGCCAGCAGTCCCTACTACCCGGGCGGAAAAGCTTTCTTT
CDR3aa: CASSPYYPGGKAFF

abundance: -
j_gene: TRBJ2-2
d_gene: -
v_gene: TRBV5-5
CDR3nt: TGTGCCAGCAGCTTGCAGCTAGGGAAAGACACCGGGGAGCTGTTTTTT
CDR3aa: CASSLQLGKDTGELFF

abundance: few
j_gene: TRBJ1-5
d_gene: -
v_gene: TRBV11-2
CDR3nt: TGTGCCAGCAGCAGGACAGTCAATCAGCCCCAGCATTTT
CDR3aa: CASSRTVNQPQHF

abundance: -
j_gene: TRBJ2-7
d_gene: TRBD2
v_gene: TRBV4-1
CDR3nt: TGCGCCAGCAGCCACGCCGGGACTAGCCTCTCCTACGAGCAGTACTTC
CDR3aa: CASSHAGTSLSYEQYF

abundance: -
j_gene: TRBJ2-7
d_gene: TRBD2
v_gene: TRBV4-2
CDR3nt: TGTGCCAGCAGCCAAGCGTCGGGACTAGCGGGAGAGTCCTACGAGCAGTACTTC
CDR3aa: CASSQASGLAGESYEQYF

abundance: -
j_gene: TRBJ2-4
d_gene: TRBD1
v_gene: TRBV27
CDR3nt: TGTGCCAGCAGTCCCGGGACAGGGCGGGTTAGAAACATTCAGTACTTC
CDR3aa: CASSPGTGRVRNIQYF

abundance: -
j_gene: TRBJ2-6
d_gene: -
v_gene: TRBV9
CDR3nt: TGTGCCAGCAGCGTAGATCCGGATTTGACCCTTGGGTCTGGGGCCAACGTCCTGACTTTC
CDR3aa: CASSVDPDLTLGSGANVLTF

abundance: few
j_gene: TRBJ1-2
d_gene: -
v_gene: TRBV6-1
CDR3nt: TGTGCCAGCAGGGTCGCCAGTGCCACCTATGGCTACACCTTC
CDR3aa: CASRVASATYGYTF